The rows below give T cell receptor beta chains drawn from one sample of a study of blood T cell repertoires in COVID-19. Generated by immunoSEQ multiplex PCR, the TCRdb table keeps only in-frame clones and is missing some. The sample lists roughly 130,000 clones, approximately 84% seen once, with more than 9% in the top ten. Sequenced: peripheral blood. The receptors were gathered from a woman aged 55-75 years with acute or convalescent COVID-19. CDR3s include the opening cysteine and the closing phenylalanine or tryptophan. D genes are given only for firm matches. Rows give clone size only sometimes, using once, few, many, or a class for an expanded clone.

D	length	size	V	J	DNA	CDR3
NA	14	NA	TRBV14	TRBJ1-2	TGTGCCAGCAGCCCGGGCGGGATGATCTATGGCTACACCTTC	CASSPGGMIYGYTF
TRBD1	14	NA	TRBV20-1	TRBJ1-1	TGCAGTGCTAGTCCGGGACAGTGGGGCACTGAAGCTTTCTTT	CSASPGQWGTEAFF
NA	15	NA	TRBV7-9	TRBJ1-1	TGTGCCAGCAGCTCGCAATCTGGACAGAACACTGAAGCTTTCTTT	CASSSQSGQNTEAFF
NA	13	many	TRBV5-1	TRBJ2-5	TGCGCCAGCAGCTTGGGGGCACAAGAGACCCAGTACTTC	CASSLGAQETQYF
TRBD1	14	NA	TRBV30	TRBJ1-5	TGTGCCTGGGGACAGGGGAATAGCAATCAGCCCCAGCATTTT	CAWGQGNSNQPQHF
NA	13	NA	TRBV23-1	TRBJ1-2	TGCGCCAGCAAGCGGAGAAAGCTCCATGGCTACACCTTC	CASKRRKLHGYTF
NA	15	NA	TRBV3-1/TRBV3-2	TRBJ1-4	TGTGCCAGCAGCCAAGTCTCACAGTTCGGAGAAAAACTGTTTTTT	CASSQVSQFGEKLFF
TRBD2	15	NA	TRBV24-1	TRBJ2-1	TGTGCCACCAGTTTAGCGGGGGGTACCTACAATGAGCAGTTCTTC	CATSLAGGTYNEQFF
NA	13	NA	TRBV6-5	TRBJ2-7	TGTGCCAGCAGTCCCCCCCCCTTCTACGAGCAGTACTTC	CASSPPPFYEQYF
TRBD1	14	NA	TRBV2	TRBJ1-5	TGTGCCAGCAGCCAACAGGGGGTGTATCAGCCCCAGCATTTT	CASSQQGVYQPQHF
NA	14	NA	TRBV11-2	TRBJ2-5	TGTGCCAGCAACACCAGGTTCGGGGGAGAGACCCAGTACTTC	CASNTRFGGETQYF
TRBD1	15	NA	TRBV19	TRBJ1-5	TGTGCCAGTTTGGACAGGGTTTATAGCAATCAGCCCCAGCATTTT	CASLDRVYSNQPQHF
NA	15	NA	TRBV2	TRBJ1-5	TGTGCCAGCAGCCAGGGTTTAGGGAGCAATCAGCCCCAGCATTTT	CASSQGLGSNQPQHF
TRBD1	20	few	TRBV5-1	TRBJ1-5	TGCGCCAGCAGCTTGCAGTCGAGGACAGGCGTACGCCACTCGAATCAGCCCCAGCATTTT	CASSLQSRTGVRHSNQPQHF
NA	12	NA	TRBV7-8	TRBJ1-1	TGTGCCAGCAGTCATCTGAACACTGAAGCTTTCTTT	CASSHLNTEAFF
TRBD1	13	NA	TRBV7-9	TRBJ1-4	TGTGCCAGCCGGATTGACAGGGGCGAAAAACTGTTTTTT	CASRIDRGEKLFF
NA	14	NA	TRBV6-5	TRBJ2-7	TGTGCCAGCAGTTACTCGGCGGGGAGCTACGAGCAGTACTTC	CASSYSAGSYEQYF
NA	13	few	TRBV18	TRBJ1-1	TGTGCCAGCTCCCTCGGAGGGGCGACTGAAGCTTTCTTT	CASSLGGATEAFF
TRBD1	14	NA	TRBV18	TRBJ1-1	TGTGCCAGCTCACAGGACAGGGCGAACACTGAAGCTTTCTTT	CASSQDRANTEAFF